Detailed here is one TCR beta chain. The sample comes from a study of T cell responses to AZD1222 COVID-19 vaccine. Profiled with immunoSEQ multiplex PCR; TCRdb holds only in-frame clones, not every one. The sample yields approximately 160,000 clones, about nine tenths seen once. Germline CDR1 and CDR2: SGHRS and YFSETQ. The CDR3 length is 14 residues. Trimming stripped 5 bases from V and 4 bases from J, with 12 bases between. The V call is TRBV5-1, the J call TRBJ1-4; D ambiguous. The TCR comes from an adult in good health. The sample in question was peripheral blood, obtained on day 0 of AZD1222 vaccination. The CDR3 sequence: CASSQMSSNEKLFF. In DNA, the CDR3 is TGCGCCAGCAGTCAAATGTCGAGTAATGAAAAACTGTTTTTT.